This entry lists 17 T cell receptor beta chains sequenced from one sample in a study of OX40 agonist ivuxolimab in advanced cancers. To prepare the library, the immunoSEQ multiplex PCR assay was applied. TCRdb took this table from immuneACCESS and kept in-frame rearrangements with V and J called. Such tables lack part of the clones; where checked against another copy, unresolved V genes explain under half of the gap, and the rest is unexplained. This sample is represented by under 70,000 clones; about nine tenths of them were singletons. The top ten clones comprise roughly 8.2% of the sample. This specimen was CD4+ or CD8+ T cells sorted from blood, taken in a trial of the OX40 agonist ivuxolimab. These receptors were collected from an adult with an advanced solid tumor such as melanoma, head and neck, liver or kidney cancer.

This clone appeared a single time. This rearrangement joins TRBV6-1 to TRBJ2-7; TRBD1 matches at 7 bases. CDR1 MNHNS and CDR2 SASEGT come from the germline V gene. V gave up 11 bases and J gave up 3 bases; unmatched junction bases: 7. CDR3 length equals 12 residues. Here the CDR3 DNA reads TGTGCCCTCCGGGACAGCGTCTACGAGCAGTACTTC. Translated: CALRDSVYEQYF.

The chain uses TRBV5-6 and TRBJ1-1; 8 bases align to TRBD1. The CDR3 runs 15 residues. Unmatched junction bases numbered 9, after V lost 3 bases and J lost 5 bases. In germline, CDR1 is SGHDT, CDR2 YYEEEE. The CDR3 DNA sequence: TGTGCCAGCAGCTCGAACAGGGGGTCCATTACTGAAGCTTTCTTT. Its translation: CASSSNRGSITEAFF.

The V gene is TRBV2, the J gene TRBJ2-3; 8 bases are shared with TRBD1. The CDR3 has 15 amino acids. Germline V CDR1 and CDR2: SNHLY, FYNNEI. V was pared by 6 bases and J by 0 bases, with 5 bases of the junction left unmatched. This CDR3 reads CASSGGQASTDTQYF. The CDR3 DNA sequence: TGTGCCAGCAGCGGGGGACAGGCTAGCACAGATACGCAGTATTTT. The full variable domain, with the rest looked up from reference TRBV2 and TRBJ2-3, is EPEVTQTPSHQVTQMGQEVILRCVPISNHLYFYWYRQILGQKVEFLVSFYNNEISEKSEIFDDQFSVERPDGSNFTLKIRSTKLEDSAMYFCASSGGQASTDTQYFGPGTRLTVL.

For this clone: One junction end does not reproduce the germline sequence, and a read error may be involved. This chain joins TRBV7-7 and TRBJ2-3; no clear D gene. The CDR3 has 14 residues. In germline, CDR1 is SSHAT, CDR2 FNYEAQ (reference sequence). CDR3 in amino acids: CASSPSSSTDTQYF. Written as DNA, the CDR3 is TGTGCTAGCAGCCCTAGTTCTAGCACAGATACGCAGTATTTT.

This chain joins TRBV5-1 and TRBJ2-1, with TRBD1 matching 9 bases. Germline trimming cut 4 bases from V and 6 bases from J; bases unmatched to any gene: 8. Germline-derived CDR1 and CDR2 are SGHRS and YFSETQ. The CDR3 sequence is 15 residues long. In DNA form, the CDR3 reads TGCGCCAGCAGCCTCAGGGACAGGGTGGGCAATGAGCAGTTCTTC. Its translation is CASSLRDRVGNEQFF.

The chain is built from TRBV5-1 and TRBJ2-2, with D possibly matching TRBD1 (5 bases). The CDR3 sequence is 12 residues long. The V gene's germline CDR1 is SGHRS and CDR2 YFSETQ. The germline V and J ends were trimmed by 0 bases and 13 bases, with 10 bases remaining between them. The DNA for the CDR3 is TGCGCCAGCAGCTTGGCCCAGGGTGGGCTGTTTTTT. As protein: CASSLAQGGLFF.

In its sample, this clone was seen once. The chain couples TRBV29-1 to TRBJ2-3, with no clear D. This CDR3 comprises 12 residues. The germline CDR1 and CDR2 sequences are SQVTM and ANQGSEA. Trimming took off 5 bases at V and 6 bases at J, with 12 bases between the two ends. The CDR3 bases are TGCAGCGTTAGCTCGGGTGGTGATACGCAGTATTTT. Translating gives CSVSSGGDTQYF.

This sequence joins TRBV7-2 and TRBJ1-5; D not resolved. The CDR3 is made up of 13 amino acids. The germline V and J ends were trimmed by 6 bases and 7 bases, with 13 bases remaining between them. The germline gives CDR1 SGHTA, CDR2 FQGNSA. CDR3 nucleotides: TGTGCCAGCAGTCCCCGGTTGCGGCAGCCCCAGCATTTT. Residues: CASSPRLRQPQHF.

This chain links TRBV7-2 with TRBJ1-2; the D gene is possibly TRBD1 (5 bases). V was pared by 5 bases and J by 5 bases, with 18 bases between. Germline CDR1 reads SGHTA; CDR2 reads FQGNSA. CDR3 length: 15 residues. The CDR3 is CASSTRDGSLYGYTF. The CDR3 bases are TGTGCCAGCAGCACCCGGGACGGGAGTCTGTATGGCTACACCTTC.

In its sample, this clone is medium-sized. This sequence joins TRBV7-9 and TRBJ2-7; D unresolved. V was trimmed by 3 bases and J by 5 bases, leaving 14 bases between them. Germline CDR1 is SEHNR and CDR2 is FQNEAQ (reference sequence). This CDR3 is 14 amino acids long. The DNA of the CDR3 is TGTGCCAGCAGCTTCCCGTGGCTGGACCACGAGCAGTACTTC. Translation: CASSFPWLDHEQYF.

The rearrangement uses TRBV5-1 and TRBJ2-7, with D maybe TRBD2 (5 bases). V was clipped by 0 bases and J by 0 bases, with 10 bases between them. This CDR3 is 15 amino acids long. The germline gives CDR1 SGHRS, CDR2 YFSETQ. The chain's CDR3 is CASSLVASRSYEQYF. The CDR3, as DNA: TGCGCCAGCAGCTTGGTGGCTAGCCGCTCCTACGAGCAGTACTTC.

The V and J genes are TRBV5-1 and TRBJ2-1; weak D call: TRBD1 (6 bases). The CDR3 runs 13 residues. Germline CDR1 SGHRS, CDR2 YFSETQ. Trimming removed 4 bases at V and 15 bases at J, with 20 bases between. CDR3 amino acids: CASSLDRDNNRFF. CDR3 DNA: TGCGCCAGCAGCCTAGACCGGGACAACAACCGGTTCTTC. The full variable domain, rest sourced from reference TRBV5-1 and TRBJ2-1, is KAGVTQTPRYLIKTRGQQVTLSCSPISGHRSVSWYQQTPGQGLQFLFEYFSETQRNKGNFPGRFSGRQFSNSRSEMNVSTLELGDSALYLCASSLDRDNNRFFGPGTRLTVL.

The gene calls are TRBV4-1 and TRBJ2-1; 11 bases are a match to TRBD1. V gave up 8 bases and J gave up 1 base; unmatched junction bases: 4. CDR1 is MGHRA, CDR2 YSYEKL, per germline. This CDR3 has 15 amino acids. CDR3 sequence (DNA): TGCGCCAGCCGGACAGGGGGCGCGTCCTACAATGAGCAGTTCTTC. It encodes CASRTGGASYNEQFF.

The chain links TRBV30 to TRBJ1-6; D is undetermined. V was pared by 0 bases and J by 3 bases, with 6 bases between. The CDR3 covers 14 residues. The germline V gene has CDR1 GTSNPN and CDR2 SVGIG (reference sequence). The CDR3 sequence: CAWSVGDYNSPLHF. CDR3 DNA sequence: TGTGCCTGGAGTGTAGGCGACTATAATTCACCCCTCCACTTT.

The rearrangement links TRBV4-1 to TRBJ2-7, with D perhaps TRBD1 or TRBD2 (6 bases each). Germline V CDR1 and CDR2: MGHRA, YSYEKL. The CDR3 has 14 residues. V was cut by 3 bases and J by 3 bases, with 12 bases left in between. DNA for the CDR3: TGCGCCAGCAGCCAGGGGGGCCTCCTCTACGAGCAGTACTTC. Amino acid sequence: CASSQGGLLYEQYF.

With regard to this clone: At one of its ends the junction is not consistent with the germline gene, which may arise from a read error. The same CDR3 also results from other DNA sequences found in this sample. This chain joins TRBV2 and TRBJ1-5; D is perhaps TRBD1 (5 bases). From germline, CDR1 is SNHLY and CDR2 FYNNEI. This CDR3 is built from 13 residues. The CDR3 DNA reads TGCGCCAGCAGGGTCGATAGCAATCAGCCCCAGCATTTT. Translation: CASRVDSNQPQHF.

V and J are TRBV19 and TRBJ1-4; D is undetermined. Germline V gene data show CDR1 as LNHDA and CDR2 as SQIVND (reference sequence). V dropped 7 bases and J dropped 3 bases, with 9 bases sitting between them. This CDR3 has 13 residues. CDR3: CASNKQPNEKLFF. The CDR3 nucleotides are TGTGCCAGTAACAAACAGCCTAATGAAAAACTGTTTTTT.